The rows below give T cell receptor beta chains drawn from one sample of a study of T cell responses to AZD1222 COVID-19 vaccine. Sequencing used immunoSEQ multiplex PCR; TCRdb keeps in-frame clones, though not all of them. This sample has about 150,000 clones, with roughly nine tenths found just once. Sequencing was performed on peripheral blood, taken on day 0 of AZD1222 vaccination. The receptor set was obtained from an adult in good health. CDR3s include the opening cysteine and the closing phenylalanine or tryptophan. D genes are given only for firm matches. Clone size, where shown, is once, few, many, or a class for clones that have expanded.

clone_size j_call d_call v_call cdr3_nt cdr3_aa
. TRBJ2-1 TRBD2 TRBV5-1 TGCGCCAGCAGTTCTACTAGCGGGAGCCCCAATGAGCAGTTCTTC CASSSTSGSPNEQFF
. TRBJ2-7 . TRBV15 TGTGCCACCAGCAGAGATAGGGCGGGAAGGCAGTACTTC CATSRDRAGRQYF
. TRBJ1-2 TRBD1 TRBV6-2/TRBV6-3 TGTGCCAGCAGCTTTCATGTGCGGGACAGATTTAACTATGGCTACACCTTC CASSFHVRDRFNYGYTF
. TRBJ2-7 TRBD1 TRBV7-8 TGTGCCAGCAGCACCCGGACAGGTTTCTACGAGCAGTACTTC CASSTRTGFYEQYF
. TRBJ2-5 . TRBV27 TGTGCCAGCAGTGCCCTACCTAGGCAAGAGACCCAGTACTTC CASSALPRQETQYF
. TRBJ2-1 . TRBV11-3 TGTGCCAGCAGCTTAGTTGGCGGCCTCTCCTACAATGAGCAGTTCTTC CASSLVGGLSYNEQFF
. TRBJ1-6 . TRBV5-6 TGTGCCAGCAGCTTAGGGGTGGTTGATTCACCCCTCCACTTT CASSLGVVDSPLHF
. TRBJ2-2 . TRBV2 TGTGCCAGCCAGGGAACCGGGGAGCTGTTTTTT CASQGTGELFF
. TRBJ2-1 . TRBV29-1 TGCAGCGTTGAAGAATATAATGAGCAGTTCTTC CSVEEYNEQFF
. TRBJ1-5 . TRBV12-2 TGTGCAAGTCGCTTAGAAGGGTTCAATCAGCCCCAGCATTTT CASRLEGFNQPQHF
. TRBJ1-4 . TRBV12-3/TRBV12-4 TGTGCCAGCACCTTACTCGGGAGGCTGTTTTTT CASTLLGRLFF
. TRBJ2-2 . TRBV7-2 TGTGCCAGCAGCTTTTCAGGGAACACCGGGGAGCTGTTTTTT CASSFSGNTGELFF
. TRBJ1-1 TRBD1 TRBV14 TGTGCCAGCAGCCACGGACAGGGGCCCCCGAGGTTCTTT CASSHGQGPPRFF
. TRBJ1-2 . TRBV5-6 TGTGCCAGCAGCTTCGGTGGGTTCCGGCTAAGCTATGGCTACACCTTC CASSFGGFRLSYGYTF
. TRBJ1-3 . TRBV6-5 TGTGCCAGCACGCCGGGGCAGGCGAGAAACACCATATATTTT CASTPGQARNTIYF
. TRBJ1-4 TRBD1 TRBV20-1 TGCAGTGCTCGGGACAGGGAAAAACTGTTTTTT CSARDREKLFF
. TRBJ2-1 TRBD2 TRBV6-5 TGTGCCAGCAGTTACTCGGGCGGGAGGGCCTTCGATGAGCAGTTCTTC CASSYSGGRAFDEQFF
. TRBJ2-2 . TRBV29-1 TGCAGCGTTGAATTATTGGCGTTCGAAGGGACCGGGGAGCTGTTTTTT CSVELLAFEGTGELFF
. TRBJ2-7 TRBD1 TRBV7-9 TGTGCCAGTACATTCGGGACAGGGCCCTACGAGCAGTACTTC CASTFGTGPYEQYF
. TRBJ2-5 . TRBV7-9 TGTGCCAGCAGCTCTATTGGGGTACTTGGAGAGACCCAGTACTTC CASSSIGVLGETQYF
. TRBJ2-7 TRBD2 TRBV18 TGTGCCAGCTCACCAAGGGCTAGCGGGACCTACGAGCAGTACTTC CASSPRASGTYEQYF
. TRBJ1-1 TRBD1 TRBV6-1 TGTGCCAGCAGTGACCCCGACAGGGGGCAGATCACTGAAGCTTTCTTT CASSDPDRGQITEAFF
once TRBJ2-5 TRBD1 TRBV29-1 TGCAGTAGCTCCGGGGACAGAGAGACCCAGTACTTC CSSSGDRETQYF
. TRBJ1-2 . TRBV12-3/TRBV12-4 TGTGCCAGCAGTTACAGGGCTGGGAATGGCTACACCTTC CASSYRAGNGYTF
. TRBJ2-3 . TRBV27 TGTGCCAGCAGTTTAGGCACAGATACGCAGTATTTT CASSLGTDTQYF
. TRBJ1-5 TRBD1 TRBV28 TGTGCCAGCAGCCCGAGACAGGGAAGCAATCAGCCCCAGCATTTT CASSPRQGSNQPQHF
. TRBJ2-1 TRBD2 TRBV14 TGTGCCAGCAGCCCTGCCGGGACTAGCGGGAGAAGGGAGCAGTTCTTC CASSPAGTSGRREQFF
. TRBJ2-5 . TRBV5-4 TGTGCCAGTAGTAACGGGAACCAAGAGACCCAGTACTTC CASSNGNQETQYF
. TRBJ2-2 . TRBV21-1 TGTGCCAGCAGCAAATGGGGCGGGAGCAGAATCACCGGGGAGCTGTTTTTT CASSKWGGSRITGELFF
. TRBJ2-2 TRBD1 TRBV18 TGTGCCAGCTCCCGAGATCCGACAGGGCGCGGATACACCGGGGAGCTGTTTTTT CASSRDPTGRGYTGELFF
. TRBJ1-2 . TRBV7-2 TGTGCCAGCACCCGTCCCAGCGGCTATGGCTACACCTTC CASTRPSGYGYTF
. TRBJ2-1 TRBD2 TRBV5-1 TGCGCCAGCAGCTTGAGCGGGACGGGGATTGAGCAGTTCTTC CASSLSGTGIEQFF
. TRBJ2-7 . TRBV5-1 TGCGCCGTAGCGGCGGAACCCTACGAGCAGTACTTC CAVAAEPYEQYF
. TRBJ1-3 . TRBV4-3 TGCGCCAGCAGCCAAGGGGTCACCATATATTTT CASSQGVTIYF